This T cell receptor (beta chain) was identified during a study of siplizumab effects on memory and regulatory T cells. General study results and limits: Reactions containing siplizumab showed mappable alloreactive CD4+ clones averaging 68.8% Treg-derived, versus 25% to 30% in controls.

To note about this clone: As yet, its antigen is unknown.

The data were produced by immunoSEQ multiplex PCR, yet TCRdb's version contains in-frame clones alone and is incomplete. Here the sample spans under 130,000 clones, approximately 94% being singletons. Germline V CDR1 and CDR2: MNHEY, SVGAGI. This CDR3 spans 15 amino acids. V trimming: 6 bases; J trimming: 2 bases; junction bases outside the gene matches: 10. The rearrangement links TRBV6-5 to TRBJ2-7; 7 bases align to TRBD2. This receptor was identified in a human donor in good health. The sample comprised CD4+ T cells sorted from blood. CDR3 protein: CASSFGSSGPYEQYF. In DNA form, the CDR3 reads TGTGCCAGCAGCTTCGGGTCTAGCGGTCCCTACGAGCAGTACTTC.